The 7 T cell receptor beta chains presented below share a single source sample, sequenced in a study of shared clonotypes between healthy human individuals. Here immunoSEQ multiplex PCR was the method, and the copy in TCRdb shows in-frame clones only, minus some. The table has more than 2 million clones, 95% seen once. Source material: naive CD4+ T cells sorted from blood. Subset defined: CD45RA+ positively selected. These receptors came from a man younger than 35 in good health.

The V call is TRBV18, the J call TRBJ2-2; weak D call: TRBD1 (6 bases). The CDR3 consists of 15 residues. Germline V lookup: CDR1 KGHSH, CDR2 LQKENI. V was clipped by 4 bases and J by 0 bases, with 9 bases between them. CDR3 in DNA: TGTGCCAGCTCACGACAGGCCACGAACACCGGGGAGCTGTTTTTT. This codes for CASSRQATNTGELFF.

The J gene is TRBJ2-7, the V gene TRBV6-5, with 7 bases fitting TRBD1. The V gene end was trimmed by 6 bases and the J gene end by 3 bases; junction bases not matched to a gene: 11. The CDR3 consists of 15 residues. The germline CDR1 and CDR2 sequences are MNHEY and SVGAGI. DNA for the CDR3: TGTGCCAGCAGGCCAGGGCAGGGGGTCTACTACGAGCAGTACTTC. Translating it yields CASRPGQGVYYEQYF.

The J gene is TRBJ2-7, the V gene TRBV6-5; either TRBD1 or TRBD2 may fit D (5 bases each). The V and J ends lost 2 bases and 2 bases respectively, with 16 bases between them. The germline V gene encodes CDR1 MNHEY and CDR2 SVGAGI. The CDR3 runs 16 residues. CDR3 DNA sequence: TGTGCCAGCAGTTACCGTGGGGCGGGCACTACCTACGAGCAGTACTTC. It encodes CASSYRGAGTTYEQYF.

In this sample, this clone turned up once. This chain links TRBV7-2 with TRBJ2-7; TRBD2 matches 10 bases. J was trimmed by 4 bases and V by 3 bases; bases with no gene match: 12. The CDR3 sequence is 17 residues long. CDR1 is SGHTA and CDR2 is FQGNSA in the germline V gene. Written as DNA, the CDR3 is TGTGCCAGCAGCTTGGGGGGTACTAGCGGGAACCTATACGAGCAGTACTTC. Its translation: CASSLGGTSGNLYEQYF.

This clone was seen a handful of times. No DNA is shown, since the ends of the CDR3 on it are uncertain; the CDR3 is the one TCRdb lists. The chain is built from TRBV6-6 and TRBJ1-2; the table assigns TRBD1, which was not confirmed against the DNA. Both ends counted, the CDR3 spans 15 residues. CDR1 and CDR2 from the germline V gene are MNHNY and SVGAGI (reference sequence). CDR3 protein: CASSTSTGKTYGYTF.

Points on this clone: The identical CDR3 is also encoded by other nucleotide sequences in the sample. The rearrangement links TRBV18 to TRBJ1-6; D not resolved. Germline-derived CDR1 and CDR2 are KGHSH and LQKENI. CDR3 length: 13 amino acids. Trimming took off 4 bases at V and 6 bases at J, with 7 bases between the two ends. CDR3 sequence: CASSRGLNSPLHF. The CDR3 DNA reads TGTGCCAGCTCACGAGGGCTTAATTCACCCCTCCACTTT.

This chain connects TRBV27 to TRBJ2-1; 7 bases match TRBD1. Unmatched junction bases numbered 2, after V lost 7 bases and J lost 2 bases. Germline CDR1 reads MNHEY; CDR2 reads SMNVEV (reference sequence). This CDR3 is built from 13 residues. The CDR3: CASMQGAYNEQFF. Here the CDR3 DNA reads TGTGCCAGCATGCAGGGGGCCTACAATGAGCAGTTCTTC.